This T cell receptor beta chain was recorded in a study of shared clonotypes between healthy human individuals. CDR1 and CDR2 from the germline V gene are MDHEN and SYDVKM. This CDR3 has 14 amino acids. After removal of 6 bases from V and 8 bases from J, the junction contained 12 bases not matched to a gene. The protocol was immunoSEQ multiplex PCR, while the TCRdb copy is restricted to in-frame clones and leaves out a portion. Of approximately 2,300,000 clones listed, 92% are singletons. J is TRBJ1-2 and V is TRBV28, with 7 positions matching TRBD1. The sequenced sample was naive CD4+ T cells from PBMCs. Specified subset: CD45RA+ positively selected. The source is a man in his late teens or twenties in good health. Some clones in this sample may be carry-over from other donors' samples. CDR3 sequence reads: CASRPGGLGGGYTF. CDR3 sequence (DNA): TGTGCCAGCAGACCAGGGGGTCTCGGGGGCGGCTACACCTTC.